Listed below are T cell receptor beta chains from one sample, sequenced in a study of long-term antiretroviral therapy in people with HIV. Some clones are missing from TCRdb's copy, which holds only in-frame ones; the method was immunoSEQ multiplex PCR. The sample has about 24,000 clones, approximately 80% seen once. Source: unsorted PBMCs, taken 4.4 years after starting antiretroviral therapy. The receptors stem from a man in his thirties or forties with HIV. Each CDR3 is given with its conserved first and last residue. Fields, in order: D gene, V gene, CDR3 protein. D genes are given only for firm matches.

>TRBD2|TRBV19
CASSVLAGGPDTQYF
>-|TRBV7-9
CASSLQTGVNEKLFF
>-|TRBV6-1
CASKGSFATNEKLFF
>TRBD1|TRBV18
CASSPPTGGGNTIYF
>-|TRBV11-2
CASSSYKGGYEQYF
>TRBD1|TRBV6-1
CASSEFLGQGNTEAFF
>-|TRBV5-1
CASSPQLPNTGELFF
>-|TRBV28
CASSGDAGGVRNTEAFF
>-|TRBV6-6
CASSYSNRGTNYGYTF
>TRBD1|TRBV6-1
CACVKTGLDTQYF
>-|TRBV10-2
CASSETTLVQYEQYF
>TRBD1|TRBV10-3
CAITPTGGGYGYTF
>-|TRBV27
CASTFLGADEQYF
>TRBD2|TRBV5-1
CASSLVASGPIEQFF